This T cell receptor (beta chain) came from a study of Graves' ophthalmopathy and Graves' hyperthyroidism. Unmatched junction bases numbered 6, after V lost 5 bases and J lost 6 bases. The CDR3 is 13 amino acids. The hyperthyroidism patients had a new diagnosis of under 2 months' duration and were aged 18 to 65. Other autoimmune diseases, uncontrolled infections, pregnancy or lactation led to the exclusion of patients. Diagnosis relied on clinical symptoms, serum thyroxine, TRAb, thyroid ultrasound and orbital computed tomography. The sequenced template was RNA, covering the TCR beta CDR3 region. RT-PCR in the first round used HTBI primers; a second-round multiplex PCR followed. TCRdb recomputed calls from the multiplex PCR reads with MiXCR, one row per CDR3 protein. The sample records around 590,000 distinct CDR3 sequences, under 45% being singletons.

The rearrangement links TRBV12-3 or TRBV12-4 to TRBJ2-7, with 8 positions matching TRBD2. The sample consisted of peripheral blood or thyroid tissue (not recorded which). This clonotype originated in an adult man with Graves' hyperthyroidism. The CDR3 nucleotides read TGTGCCAGCAGTCCGGGACTAGTCCTCGAGCAGTACTTC. Translated, it gives CASSPGLVLEQYF.